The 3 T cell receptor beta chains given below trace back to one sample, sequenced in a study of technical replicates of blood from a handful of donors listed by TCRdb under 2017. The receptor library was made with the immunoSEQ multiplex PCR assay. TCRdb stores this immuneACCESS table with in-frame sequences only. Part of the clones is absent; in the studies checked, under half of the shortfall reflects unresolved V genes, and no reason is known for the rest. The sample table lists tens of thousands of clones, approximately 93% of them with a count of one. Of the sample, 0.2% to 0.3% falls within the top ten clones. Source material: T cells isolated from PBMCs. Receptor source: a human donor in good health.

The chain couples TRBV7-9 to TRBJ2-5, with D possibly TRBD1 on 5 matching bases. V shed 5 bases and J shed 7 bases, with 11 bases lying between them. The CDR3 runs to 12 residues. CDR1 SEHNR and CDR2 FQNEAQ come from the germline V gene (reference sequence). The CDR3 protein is CASSPDSGTQYF. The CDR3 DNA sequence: TGTGCCAGCAGCCCCGACAGTGGGACCCAGTACTTC. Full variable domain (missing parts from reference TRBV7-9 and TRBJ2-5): DTGVSQNPRHKITKRGQNVTFRCDPISEHNRLYWYRQTLGQGPEFLTYFQNEAQLEKSRLLSDRFSAERPKGSFSTLEIQRTEQGDSAMYLCASSPDSGTQYFGPGTRLLVL.

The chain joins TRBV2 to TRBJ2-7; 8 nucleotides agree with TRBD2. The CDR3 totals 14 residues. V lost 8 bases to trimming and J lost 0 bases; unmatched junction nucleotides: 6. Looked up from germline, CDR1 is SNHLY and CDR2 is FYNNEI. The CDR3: CASREGGASYEQYF. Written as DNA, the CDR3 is TGTGCCAGCCGGGAGGGGGGAGCCTCCTACGAGCAGTACTTC.

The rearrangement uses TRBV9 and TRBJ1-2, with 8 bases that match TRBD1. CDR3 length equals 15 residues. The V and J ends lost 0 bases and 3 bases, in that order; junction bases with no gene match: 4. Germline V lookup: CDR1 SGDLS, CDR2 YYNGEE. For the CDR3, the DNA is TGTGCCAGCAGCGTAGGGGCAGGGGGCGACTATGGCTACACCTTC. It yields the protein CASSVGAGGDYGYTF.